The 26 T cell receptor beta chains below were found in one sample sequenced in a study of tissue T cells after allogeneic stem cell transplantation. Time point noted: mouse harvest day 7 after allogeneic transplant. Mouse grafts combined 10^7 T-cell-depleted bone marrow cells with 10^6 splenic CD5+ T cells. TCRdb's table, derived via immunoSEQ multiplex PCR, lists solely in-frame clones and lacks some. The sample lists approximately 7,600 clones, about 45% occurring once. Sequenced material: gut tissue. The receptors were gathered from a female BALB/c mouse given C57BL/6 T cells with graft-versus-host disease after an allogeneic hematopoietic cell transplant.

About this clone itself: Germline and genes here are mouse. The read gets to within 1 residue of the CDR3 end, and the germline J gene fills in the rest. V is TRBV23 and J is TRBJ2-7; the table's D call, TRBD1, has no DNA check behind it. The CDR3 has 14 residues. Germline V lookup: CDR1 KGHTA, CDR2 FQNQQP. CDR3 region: CSSSQSQGIFEQYF. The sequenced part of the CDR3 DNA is TGCTCCAGCAGTCAATCGCAGGGGATTTTTGAACAGTAC.

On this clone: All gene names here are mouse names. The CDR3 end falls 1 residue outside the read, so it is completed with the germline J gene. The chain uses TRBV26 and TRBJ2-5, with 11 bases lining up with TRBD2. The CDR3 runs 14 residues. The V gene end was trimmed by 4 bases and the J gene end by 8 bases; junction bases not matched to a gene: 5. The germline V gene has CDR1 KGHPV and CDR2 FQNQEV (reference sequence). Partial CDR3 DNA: TGTGCCAGCAGTCCACCCGGGACTGGGGGCACCCAGTAC. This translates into CASSPPGTGGTQY. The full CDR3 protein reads CASSPPGTGGTQYF.

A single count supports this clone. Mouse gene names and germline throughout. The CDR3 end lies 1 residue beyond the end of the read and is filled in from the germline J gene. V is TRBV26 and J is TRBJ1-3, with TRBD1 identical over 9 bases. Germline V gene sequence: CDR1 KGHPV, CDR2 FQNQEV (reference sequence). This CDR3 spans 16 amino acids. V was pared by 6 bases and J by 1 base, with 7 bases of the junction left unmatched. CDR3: CASRRQGVNSGNTLYF. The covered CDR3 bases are TGTGCCAGCAGGCGACAGGGGGTGAACTCTGGAAATACGCTCTAT.

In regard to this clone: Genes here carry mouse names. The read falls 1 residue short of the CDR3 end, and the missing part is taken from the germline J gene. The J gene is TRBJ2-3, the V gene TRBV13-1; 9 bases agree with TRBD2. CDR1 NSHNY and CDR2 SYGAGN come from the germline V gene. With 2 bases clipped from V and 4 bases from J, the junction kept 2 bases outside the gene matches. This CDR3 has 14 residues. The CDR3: CASSEWGGPETLYF. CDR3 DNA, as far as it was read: TGTGCCAGCAGTGAATGGGGGGGCCCAGAAACGCTGTAT.

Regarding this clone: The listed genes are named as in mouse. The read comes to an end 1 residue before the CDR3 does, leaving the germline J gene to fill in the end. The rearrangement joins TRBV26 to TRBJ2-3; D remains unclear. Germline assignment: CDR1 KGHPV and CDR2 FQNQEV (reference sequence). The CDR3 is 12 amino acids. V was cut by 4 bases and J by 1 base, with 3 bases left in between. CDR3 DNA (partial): TGTGCCAGCAGTCCGGGTGCAGAAACGCTGTAT. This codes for CASSPGAETLY. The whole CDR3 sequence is CASSPGAETLYF.

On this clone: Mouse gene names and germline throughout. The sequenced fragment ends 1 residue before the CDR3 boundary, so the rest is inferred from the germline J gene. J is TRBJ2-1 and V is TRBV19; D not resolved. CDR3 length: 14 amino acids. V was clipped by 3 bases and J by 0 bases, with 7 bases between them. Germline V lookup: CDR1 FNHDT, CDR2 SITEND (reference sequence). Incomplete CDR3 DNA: TGTGCCAGCAGTACAGGCATTAACTATGCTGAGCAGTTC. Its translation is CASSTGINYAEQF. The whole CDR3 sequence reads CASSTGINYAEQFF.

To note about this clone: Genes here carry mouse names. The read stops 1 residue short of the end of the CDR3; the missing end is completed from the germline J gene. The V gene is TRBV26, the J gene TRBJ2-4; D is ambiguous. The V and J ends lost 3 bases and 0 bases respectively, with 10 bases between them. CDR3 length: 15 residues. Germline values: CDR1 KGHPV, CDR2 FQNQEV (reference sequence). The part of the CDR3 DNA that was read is TGTGCCAGCAGTCTAATGGGAGGGAGTCAAAACACCTTGTAC. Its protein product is CASSLMGGSQNTLY. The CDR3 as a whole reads CASSLMGGSQNTLYF.

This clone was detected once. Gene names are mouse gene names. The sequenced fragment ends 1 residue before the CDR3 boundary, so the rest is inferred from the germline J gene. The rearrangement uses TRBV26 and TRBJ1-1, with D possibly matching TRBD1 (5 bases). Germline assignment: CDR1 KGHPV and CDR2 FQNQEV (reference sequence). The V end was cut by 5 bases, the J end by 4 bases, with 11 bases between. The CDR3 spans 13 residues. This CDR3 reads CASSSGGSTEVFF. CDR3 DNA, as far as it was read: TGTGCCAGCAGTTCGGGGGGAAGCACAGAAGTCTTC. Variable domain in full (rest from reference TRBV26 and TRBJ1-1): NSKVIQTPRYLVKGQGQKAKMRCIPEKGHPVVFWYQQNKNNEFKFLINFQNQEVLQQIDMTEKRFSAECPSNSPCSLEIQSSEAGDSALYLCASSSGGSTEVFFGKGTRLTVV.

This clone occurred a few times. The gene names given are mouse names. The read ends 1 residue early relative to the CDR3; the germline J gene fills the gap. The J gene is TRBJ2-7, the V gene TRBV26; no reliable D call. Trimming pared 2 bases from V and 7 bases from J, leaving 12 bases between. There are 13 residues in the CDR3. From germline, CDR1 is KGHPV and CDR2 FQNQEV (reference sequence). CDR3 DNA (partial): TGTGCCAGCAGTCTGCGCAGGTCGGGGGAACAGTAC. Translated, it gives CASSLRRSGEQY. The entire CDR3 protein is CASSLRRSGEQYF.

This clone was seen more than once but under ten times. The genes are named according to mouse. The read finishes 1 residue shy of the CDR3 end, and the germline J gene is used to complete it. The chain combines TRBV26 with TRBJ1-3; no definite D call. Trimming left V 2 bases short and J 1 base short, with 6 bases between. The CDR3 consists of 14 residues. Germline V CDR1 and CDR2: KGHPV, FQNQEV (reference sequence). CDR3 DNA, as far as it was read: TGTGCCAGCAGTCTGAGACAATCTGGAAATACGCTCTAT. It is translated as CASSLRQSGNTLY. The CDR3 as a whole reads CASSLRQSGNTLYF.

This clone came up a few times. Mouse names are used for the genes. CDR3 DNA, as far as it was read: TGCACCTGCAGTGCAGATTGGGGGGTCTATGCTGAGCAGTTC. Translated: CTCSADWGVYAEQF. In full, the CDR3 is CTCSADWGVYAEQFF. This chain joins TRBV1 and TRBJ2-1; 7 bases agree with TRBD2. Read sequence stops 1 residue before the CDR3 end, and the germline J gene provides the missing end. Germline V gene lookup returns CDR1 NSQYPW and CDR2 LRSPGD (reference sequence). This CDR3 is built from 15 residues. The trim removed 0 bases at V and 3 bases at J, leaving 2 bases unmatched.

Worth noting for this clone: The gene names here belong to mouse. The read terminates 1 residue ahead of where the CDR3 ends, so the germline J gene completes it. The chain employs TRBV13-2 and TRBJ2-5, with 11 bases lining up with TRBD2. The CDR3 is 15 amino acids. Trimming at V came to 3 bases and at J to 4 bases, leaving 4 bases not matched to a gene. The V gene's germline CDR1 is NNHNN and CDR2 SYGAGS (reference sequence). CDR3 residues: CASGGPGLGEDTQYF. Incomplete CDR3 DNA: TGTGCCAGCGGTGGGCCGGGACTGGGGGAAGACACCCAGTAC.

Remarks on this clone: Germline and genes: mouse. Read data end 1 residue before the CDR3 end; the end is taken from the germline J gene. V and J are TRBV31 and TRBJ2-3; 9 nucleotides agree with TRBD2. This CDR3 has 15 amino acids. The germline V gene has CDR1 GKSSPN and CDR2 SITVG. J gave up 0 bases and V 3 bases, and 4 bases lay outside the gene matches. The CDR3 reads CAWRRLGASAETLYF. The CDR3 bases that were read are TGTGCCTGGAGAAGACTGGGGGCTAGTGCAGAAACGCTGTAT.

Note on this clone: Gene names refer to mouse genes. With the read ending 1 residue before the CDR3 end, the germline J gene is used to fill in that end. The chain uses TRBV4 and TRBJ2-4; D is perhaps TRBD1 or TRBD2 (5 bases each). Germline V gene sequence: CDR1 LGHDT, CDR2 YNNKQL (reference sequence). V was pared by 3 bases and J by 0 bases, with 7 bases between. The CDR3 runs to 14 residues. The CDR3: CASSYRDSQNTLYF. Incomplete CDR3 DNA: TGTGCCAGCAGCTACAGGGACAGTCAAAACACCTTGTAC.

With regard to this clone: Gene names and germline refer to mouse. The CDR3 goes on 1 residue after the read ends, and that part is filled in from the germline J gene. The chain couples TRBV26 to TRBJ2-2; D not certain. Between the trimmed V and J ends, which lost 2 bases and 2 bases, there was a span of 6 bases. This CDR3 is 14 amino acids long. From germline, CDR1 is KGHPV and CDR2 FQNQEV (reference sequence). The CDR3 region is CASSLTGNTGQLYF. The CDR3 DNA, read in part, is TGTGCCAGCAGTCTGACGGGGAACACCGGGCAGCTCTAC.

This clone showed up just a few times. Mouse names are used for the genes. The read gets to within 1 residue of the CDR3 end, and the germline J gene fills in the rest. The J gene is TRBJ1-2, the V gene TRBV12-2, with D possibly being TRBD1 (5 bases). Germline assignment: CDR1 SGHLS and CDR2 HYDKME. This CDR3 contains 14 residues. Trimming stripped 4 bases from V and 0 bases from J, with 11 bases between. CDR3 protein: CASSWGTANSDYTF. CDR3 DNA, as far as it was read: TGTGCCAGCTCCTGGGGGACCGCAAACTCCGACTACACC.

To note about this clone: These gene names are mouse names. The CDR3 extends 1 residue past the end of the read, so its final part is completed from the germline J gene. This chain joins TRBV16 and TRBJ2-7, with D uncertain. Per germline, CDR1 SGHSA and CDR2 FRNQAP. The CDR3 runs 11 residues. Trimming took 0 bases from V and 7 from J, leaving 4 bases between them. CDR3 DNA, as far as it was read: TGTGCAAGCAGCTTAGATTGCGAACAGTAC. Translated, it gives CASSLDCEQY. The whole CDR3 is CASSLDCEQYF. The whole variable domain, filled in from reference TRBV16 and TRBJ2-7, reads NAGVIQTPRHKVTGKGQEATLWCEPISGHSAVFWYRQTIVQGLEFLTYFRNQAPIDDSGMPKERFSAQMPNQSHSTLKIQSTQPQDSAVYLCASSLDCEQYFGPGTRLTVL.

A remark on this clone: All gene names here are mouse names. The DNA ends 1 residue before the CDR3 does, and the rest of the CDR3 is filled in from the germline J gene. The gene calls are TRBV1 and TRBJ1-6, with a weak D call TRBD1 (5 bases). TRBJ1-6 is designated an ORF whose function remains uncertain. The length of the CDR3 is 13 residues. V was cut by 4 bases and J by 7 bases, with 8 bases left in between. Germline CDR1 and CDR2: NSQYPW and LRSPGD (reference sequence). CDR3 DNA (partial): TGCACCTGCAGTGGAGGACAAAATTCGCCCCTCTAC. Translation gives CTCSGGQNSPLY. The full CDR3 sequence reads CTCSGGQNSPLYF.

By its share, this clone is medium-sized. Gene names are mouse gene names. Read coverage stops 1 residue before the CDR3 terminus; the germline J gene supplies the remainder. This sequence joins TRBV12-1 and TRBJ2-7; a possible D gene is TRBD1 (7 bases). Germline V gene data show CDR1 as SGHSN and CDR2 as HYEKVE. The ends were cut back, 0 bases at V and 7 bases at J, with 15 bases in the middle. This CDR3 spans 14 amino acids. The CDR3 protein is CASSLGKGAREQYF. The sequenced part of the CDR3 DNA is TGTGCCAGCTCTCTCGGGAAGGGGGCGCGAGAACAGTAC. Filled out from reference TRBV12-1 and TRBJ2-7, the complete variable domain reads DSGVVQSPRHIIKEKGGRSVLTCIPISGHSNVVWYQQTLGKELKFLIQHYEKVERDKGFLPSRFSVQQFDDYHSEMNMSALELEDSAMYFCASSLGKGAREQYFGPGTRLTVL.

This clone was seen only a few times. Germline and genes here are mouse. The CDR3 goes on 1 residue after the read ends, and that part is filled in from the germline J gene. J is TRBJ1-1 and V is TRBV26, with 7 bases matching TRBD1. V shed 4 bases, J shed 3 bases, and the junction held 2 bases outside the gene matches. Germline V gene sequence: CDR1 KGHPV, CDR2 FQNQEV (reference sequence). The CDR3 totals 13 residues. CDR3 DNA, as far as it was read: TGTGCCAGCAGTCGACAGGGAGACACAGAAGTCTTC. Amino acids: CASSRQGDTEVF. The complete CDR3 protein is CASSRQGDTEVFF.

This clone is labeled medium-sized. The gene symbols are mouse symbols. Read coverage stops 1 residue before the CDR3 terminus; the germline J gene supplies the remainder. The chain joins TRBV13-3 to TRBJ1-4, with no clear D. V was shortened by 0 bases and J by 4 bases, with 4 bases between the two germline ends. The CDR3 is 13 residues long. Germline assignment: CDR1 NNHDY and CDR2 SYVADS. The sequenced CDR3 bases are TGTGCCAGCAGTGATGGAGGCAACGAAAGATTATTT. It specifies CASSDGGNERLF. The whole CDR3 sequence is CASSDGGNERLFF. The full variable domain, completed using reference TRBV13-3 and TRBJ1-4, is EAAVTQSPRSKVAVTGGKVTLSCHQTNNHDYMYWYRQDTGHGLRLIHYSYVADSTEKGDIPDGYKASRPSQENFSLILELASLSQTAVYFCASSDGGNERLFFGHGTKLSVL.

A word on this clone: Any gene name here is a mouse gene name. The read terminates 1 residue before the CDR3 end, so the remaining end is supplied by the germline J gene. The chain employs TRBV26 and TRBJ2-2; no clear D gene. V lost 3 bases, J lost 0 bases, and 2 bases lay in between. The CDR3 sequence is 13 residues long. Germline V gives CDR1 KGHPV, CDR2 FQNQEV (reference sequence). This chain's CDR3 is CASSLPNTGQLYF. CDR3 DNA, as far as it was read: TGTGCCAGCAGTCTACCAAACACCGGGCAGCTCTAC.

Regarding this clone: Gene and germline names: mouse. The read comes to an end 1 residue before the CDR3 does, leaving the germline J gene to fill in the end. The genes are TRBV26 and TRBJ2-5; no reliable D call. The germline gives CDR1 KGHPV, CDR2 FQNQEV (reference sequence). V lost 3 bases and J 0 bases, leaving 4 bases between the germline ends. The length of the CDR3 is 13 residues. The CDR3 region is CASSLNNQDTQYF. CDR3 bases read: TGTGCCAGCAGTCTAAATAACCAAGACACCCAGTAC. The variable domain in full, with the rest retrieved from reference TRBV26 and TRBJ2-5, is NSKVIQTPRYLVKGQGQKAKMRCIPEKGHPVVFWYQQNKNNEFKFLINFQNQEVLQQIDMTEKRFSAECPSNSPCSLEIQSSEAGDSALYLCASSLNNQDTQYFGPGTRLLVL.

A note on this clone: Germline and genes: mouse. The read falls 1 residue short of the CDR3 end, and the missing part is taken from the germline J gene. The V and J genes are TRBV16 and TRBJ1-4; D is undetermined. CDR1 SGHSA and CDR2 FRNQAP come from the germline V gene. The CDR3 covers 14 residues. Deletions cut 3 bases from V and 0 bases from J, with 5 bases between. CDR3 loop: CASSFNLSNERLFF. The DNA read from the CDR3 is TGTGCAAGCAGCTTCAACCTTTCCAACGAAAGATTATTT.

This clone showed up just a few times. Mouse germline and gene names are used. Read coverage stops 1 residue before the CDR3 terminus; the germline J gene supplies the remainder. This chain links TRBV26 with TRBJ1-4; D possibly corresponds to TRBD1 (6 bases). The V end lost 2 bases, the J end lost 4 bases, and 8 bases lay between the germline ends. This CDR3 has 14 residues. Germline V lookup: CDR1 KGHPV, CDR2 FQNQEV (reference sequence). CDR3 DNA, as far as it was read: TGTGCCAGCAGTCTGGGGACATACAACGAAAGATTATTT. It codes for CASSLGTYNERLF. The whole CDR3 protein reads CASSLGTYNERLFF.

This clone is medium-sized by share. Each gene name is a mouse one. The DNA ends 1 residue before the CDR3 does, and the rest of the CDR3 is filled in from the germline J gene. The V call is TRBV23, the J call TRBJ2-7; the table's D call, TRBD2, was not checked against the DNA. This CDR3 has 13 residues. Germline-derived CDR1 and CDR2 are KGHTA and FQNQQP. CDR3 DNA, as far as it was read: TGCTCCAGCAGTCAAGTGGGGGGTTATGAACAGTAC. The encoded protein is CSSSQVGGYEQY. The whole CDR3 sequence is CSSSQVGGYEQYF.